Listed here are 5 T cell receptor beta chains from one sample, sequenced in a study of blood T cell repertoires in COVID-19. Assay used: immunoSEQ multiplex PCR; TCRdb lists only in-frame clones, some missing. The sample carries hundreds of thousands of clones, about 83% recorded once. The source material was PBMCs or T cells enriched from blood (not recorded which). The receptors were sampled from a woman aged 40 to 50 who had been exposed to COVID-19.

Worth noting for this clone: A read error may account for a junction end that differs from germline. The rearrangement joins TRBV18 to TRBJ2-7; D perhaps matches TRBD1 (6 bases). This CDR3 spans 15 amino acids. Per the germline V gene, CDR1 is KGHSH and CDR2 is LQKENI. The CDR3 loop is CASSSIVDSPSSGHF. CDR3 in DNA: TGTGCCAGCTCCTCTATTGTGGACAGTCCCTCCTCGGGGCACTTC.

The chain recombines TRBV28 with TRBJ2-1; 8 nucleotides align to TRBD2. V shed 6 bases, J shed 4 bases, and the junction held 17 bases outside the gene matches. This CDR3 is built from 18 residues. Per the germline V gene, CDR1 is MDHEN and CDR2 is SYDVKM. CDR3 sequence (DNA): TGTGCCAGCAGCCCCCGGTTATCTAAGGCTAGCGGGTACAATGAGCAGTTCTTC. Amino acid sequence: CASSPRLSKASGYNEQFF.

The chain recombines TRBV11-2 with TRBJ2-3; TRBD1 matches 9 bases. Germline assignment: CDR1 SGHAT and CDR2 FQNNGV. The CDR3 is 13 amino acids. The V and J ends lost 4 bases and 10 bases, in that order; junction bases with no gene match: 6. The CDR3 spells CASSSERDRAQYF. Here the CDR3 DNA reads TGTGCCAGCAGCTCGGAGCGGGACAGGGCGCAGTATTTT. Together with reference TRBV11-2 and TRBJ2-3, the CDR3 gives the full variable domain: EAGVAQSPRYKIIEKRQSVAFWCNPISGHATLYWYQQILGQGPKLLIQFQNNGVVDDSQLPKDRFSAERLKGVDSTLKIQPAKLEDSAVYLCASSSERDRAQYFGPGTRLTVL.

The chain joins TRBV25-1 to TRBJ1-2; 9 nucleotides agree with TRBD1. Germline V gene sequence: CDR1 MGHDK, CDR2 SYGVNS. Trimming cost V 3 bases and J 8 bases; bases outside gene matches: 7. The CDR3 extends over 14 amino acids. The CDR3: CASSDSTGGWGYTF. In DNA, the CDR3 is TGTGCCAGCAGTGACTCCACAGGGGGCTGGGGCTACACCTTC.

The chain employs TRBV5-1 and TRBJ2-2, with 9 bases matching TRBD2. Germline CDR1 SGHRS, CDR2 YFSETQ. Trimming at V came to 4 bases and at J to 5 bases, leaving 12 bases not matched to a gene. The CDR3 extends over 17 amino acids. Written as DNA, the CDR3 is TGCGCCAGCAGCCGTTCAGAGCGGGGGGCTTTTACCGGGGAGCTGTTTTTT. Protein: CASSRSERGAFTGELFF.